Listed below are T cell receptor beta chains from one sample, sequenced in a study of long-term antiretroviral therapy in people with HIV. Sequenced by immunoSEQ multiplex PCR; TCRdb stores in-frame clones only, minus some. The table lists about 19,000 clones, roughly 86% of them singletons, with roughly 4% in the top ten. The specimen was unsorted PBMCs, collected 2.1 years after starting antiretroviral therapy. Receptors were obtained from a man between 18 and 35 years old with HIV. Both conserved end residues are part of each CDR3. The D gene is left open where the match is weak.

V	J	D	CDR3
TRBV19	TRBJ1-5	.	CASRWHSNQPQHF
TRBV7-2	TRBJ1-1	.	CASSLEPGRDEAFF
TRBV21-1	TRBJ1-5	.	CASSRGQGGTYDNQPQHF
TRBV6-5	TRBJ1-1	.	CASRMNTEAFF
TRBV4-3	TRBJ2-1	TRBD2	CASSLVLAGYNEQFF
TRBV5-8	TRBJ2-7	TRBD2	CASSSGREQYF
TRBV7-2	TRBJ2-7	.	CASSASSGTFRYEQYF
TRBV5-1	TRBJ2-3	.	CASSLEGGGTDTQYF
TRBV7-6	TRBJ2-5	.	CASSLGVEETQYF
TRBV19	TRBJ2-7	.	CASSPTGTSYEQYF
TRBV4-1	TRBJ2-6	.	CASSHEPGANVLTF
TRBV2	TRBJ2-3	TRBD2	CASNLLAVFTDTQYF
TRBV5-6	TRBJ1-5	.	CASSLSVNQPQHF
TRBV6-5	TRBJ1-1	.	CASSYMAGTEAFF
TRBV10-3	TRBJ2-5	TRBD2	CAISRTSGGEETQYF
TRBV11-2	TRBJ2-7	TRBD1	CASSYGTGQQYEQYF
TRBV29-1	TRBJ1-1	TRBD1	CSVDHIQGAGTEAFF
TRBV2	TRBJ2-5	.	CASWGPETQYF
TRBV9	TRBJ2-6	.	CASSTRPISGANVLTF
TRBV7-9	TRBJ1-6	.	CASSLASGRDSPLHF
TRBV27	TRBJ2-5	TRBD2	CASSSNSGSLETQYF
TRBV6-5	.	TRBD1	CASRTSGGHEQYF
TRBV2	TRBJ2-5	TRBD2	CASSPGLAEETQYF
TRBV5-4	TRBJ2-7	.	CASSLWDAGYEQYF
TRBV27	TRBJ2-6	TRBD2	CASSSSAGVDLAGANVLTF
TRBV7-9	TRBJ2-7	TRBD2	CASSSYSGRPSEQYF
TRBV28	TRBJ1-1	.	CASSWTAGTEAFF
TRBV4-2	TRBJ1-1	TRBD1	CASSQDPQGATEAFF
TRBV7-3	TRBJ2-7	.	CASSLCRVQGPYPYEQYF
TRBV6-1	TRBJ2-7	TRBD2	CASSLDTSGPYEQYF
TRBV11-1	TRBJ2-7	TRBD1	CASSLVVGQDEGMYEQYF
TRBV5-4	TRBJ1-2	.	CASSFGGSYGYTF
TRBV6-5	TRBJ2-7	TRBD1	CASRTSGGHEQYF
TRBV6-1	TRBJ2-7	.	CASRLGGEQYF
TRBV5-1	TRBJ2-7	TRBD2	CASSLGTSGRAYEQYF
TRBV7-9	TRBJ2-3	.	CASSLGIDTQYF
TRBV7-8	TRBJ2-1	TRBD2	CASSFLLVTSGGRNEQFF
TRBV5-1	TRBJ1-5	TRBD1	CASSFMRQGIPYNQPQHF
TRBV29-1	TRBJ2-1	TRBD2	CSVVGLAVYNEQFF
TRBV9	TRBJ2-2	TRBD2	CASSPPGRGGTGELFF
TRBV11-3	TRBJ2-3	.	CASIPPEGADTQYF
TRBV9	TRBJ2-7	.	CASSANSGYEQYF
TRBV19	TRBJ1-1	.	CASSSRGTEAFF
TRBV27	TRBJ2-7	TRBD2	CASSSGLSYEQYF
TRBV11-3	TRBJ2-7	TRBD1	CASTNRGRFPF
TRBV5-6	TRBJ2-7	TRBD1	CASSGSGTGRYEQYF
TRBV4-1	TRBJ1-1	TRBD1	CASSPLTGGQPEAFF
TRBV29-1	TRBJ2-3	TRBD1	CSARDRGSRSDTQYF
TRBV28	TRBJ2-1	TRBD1	CASTLETGGHNEQFF
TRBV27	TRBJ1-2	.	CASSLSVRTPYGYTF
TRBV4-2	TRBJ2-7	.	CASSQDLLSAGTTYEQYF
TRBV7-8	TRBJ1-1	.	CASNDRRGKSTEAFF
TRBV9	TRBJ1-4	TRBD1	CASGTEGNEKLFF
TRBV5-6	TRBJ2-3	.	CASSLAGAGALYTQYF
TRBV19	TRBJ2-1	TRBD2	CASSVSGRTTYNEQFF